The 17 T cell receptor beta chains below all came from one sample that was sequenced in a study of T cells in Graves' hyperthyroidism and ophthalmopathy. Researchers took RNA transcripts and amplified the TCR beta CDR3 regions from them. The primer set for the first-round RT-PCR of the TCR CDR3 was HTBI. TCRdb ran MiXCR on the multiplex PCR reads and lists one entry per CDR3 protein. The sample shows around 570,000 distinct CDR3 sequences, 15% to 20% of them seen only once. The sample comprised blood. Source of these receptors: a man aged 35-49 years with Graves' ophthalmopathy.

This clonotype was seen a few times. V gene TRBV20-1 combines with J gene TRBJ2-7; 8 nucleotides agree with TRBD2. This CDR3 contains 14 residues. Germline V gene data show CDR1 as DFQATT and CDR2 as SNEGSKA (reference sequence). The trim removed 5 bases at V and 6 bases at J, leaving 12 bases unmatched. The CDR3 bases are TGCAGTGCTGGGGGACTAGTTCTTGCTCGCGAGCAGTACTTC. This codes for CSAGGLVLAREQYF.

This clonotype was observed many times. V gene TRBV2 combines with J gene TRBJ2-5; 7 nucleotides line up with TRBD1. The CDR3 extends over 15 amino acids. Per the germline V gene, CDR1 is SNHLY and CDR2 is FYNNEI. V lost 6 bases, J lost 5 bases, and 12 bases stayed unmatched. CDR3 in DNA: TGTGCCAGCAGACCGGGACAGACTTTCGGTGAGACCCAGTACTTC. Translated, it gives CASRPGQTFGETQYF.

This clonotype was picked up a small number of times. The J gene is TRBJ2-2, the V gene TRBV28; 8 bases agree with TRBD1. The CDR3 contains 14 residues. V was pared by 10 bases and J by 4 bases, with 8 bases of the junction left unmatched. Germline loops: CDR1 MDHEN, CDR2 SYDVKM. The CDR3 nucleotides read TGTGCCATACGCGGACAGGGCGGCACCGGGGAGCTGTTTTTT. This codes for CAIRGQGGTGELFF. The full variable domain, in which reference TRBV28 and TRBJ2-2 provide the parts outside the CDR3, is DVKVTQSSRYLVKRTGEKVFLECVQDMDHENMFWYRQDPGLGLRLIYFSYDVKMKEKGDIPEGYSVSREKKERFSLILESASTNQTSMYLCAIRGQGGTGELFFGEGSRLTVL.

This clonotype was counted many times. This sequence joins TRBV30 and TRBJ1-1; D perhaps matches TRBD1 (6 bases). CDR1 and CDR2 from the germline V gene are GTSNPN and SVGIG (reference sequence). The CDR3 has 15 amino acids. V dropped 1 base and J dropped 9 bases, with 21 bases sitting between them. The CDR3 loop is CAWSDDRLGSGKAFF. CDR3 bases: TGTGCCTGGAGTGATGACAGGCTTGGGTCAGGGAAAGCTTTCTTT.

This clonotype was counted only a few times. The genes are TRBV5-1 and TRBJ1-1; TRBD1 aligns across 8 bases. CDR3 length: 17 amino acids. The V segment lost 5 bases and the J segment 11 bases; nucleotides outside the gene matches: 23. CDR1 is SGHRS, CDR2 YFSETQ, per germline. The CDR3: CASRLRGRDRSFGSAFF. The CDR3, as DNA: TGCGCCAGCAGACTACGGGGGCGGGACAGGTCTTTCGGTTCGGCTTTCTTT.

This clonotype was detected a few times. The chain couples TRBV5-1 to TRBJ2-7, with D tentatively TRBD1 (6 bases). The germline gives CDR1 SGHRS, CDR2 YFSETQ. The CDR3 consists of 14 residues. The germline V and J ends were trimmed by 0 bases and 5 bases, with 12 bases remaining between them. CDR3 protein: CASSLGGRLNEQYF. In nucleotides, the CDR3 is TGCGCCAGCAGCTTGGGGGGGCGCTTAAACGAGCAGTACTTC.

CDR3 sequence: CAWSRGHDGPQHF. The CDR3 nucleotides read TGTGCCTGGAGTCGGGGTCATGATGGGCCCCAGCATTTT. This chain joins TRBV30 and TRBJ1-5, with unresolved D. This CDR3 contains 13 residues. V was trimmed by 2 bases and J by 9 bases, leaving 14 bases between them. Looked up from germline, CDR1 is GTSNPN and CDR2 is SVGIG (reference sequence).

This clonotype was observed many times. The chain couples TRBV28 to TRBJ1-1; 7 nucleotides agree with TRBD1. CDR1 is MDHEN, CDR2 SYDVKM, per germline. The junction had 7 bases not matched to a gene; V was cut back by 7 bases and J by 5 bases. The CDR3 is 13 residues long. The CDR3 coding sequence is TGTGCCAGCATTCTCACAGGGGTTACTGAAGCTTTCTTT. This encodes CASILTGVTEAFF.

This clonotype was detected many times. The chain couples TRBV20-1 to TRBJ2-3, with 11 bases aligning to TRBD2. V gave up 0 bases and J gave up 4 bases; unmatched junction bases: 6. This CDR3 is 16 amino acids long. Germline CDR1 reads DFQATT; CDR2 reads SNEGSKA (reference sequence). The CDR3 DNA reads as TGCAGTGCTAGAGATCCCGCTAGCGGGAGGCCAGATACGCAGTATTTT. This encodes CSARDPASGRPDTQYF.

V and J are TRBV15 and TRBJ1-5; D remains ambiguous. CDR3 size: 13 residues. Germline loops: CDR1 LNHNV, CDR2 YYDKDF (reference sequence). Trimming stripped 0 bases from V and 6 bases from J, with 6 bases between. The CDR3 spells CATSRDEGQPQHF. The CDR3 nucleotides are TGTGCCACCAGCAGAGATGAAGGTCAGCCCCAGCATTTT. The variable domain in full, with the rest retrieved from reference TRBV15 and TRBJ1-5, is DAMVIQNPRYQVTQFGKPVTLSCSQTLNHNVMYWYQQKSSQAPKLLFHYYDKDFNNEADTPDNFQSRRPNTSFCFLDIRSPGLGDTAMYLCATSRDEGQPQHFGDGTRLSIL.

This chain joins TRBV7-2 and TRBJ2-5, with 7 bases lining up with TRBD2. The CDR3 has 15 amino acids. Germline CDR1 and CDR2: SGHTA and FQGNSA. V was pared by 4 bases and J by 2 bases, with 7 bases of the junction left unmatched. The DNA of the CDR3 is TGTGCCAGCAGCTGGGGGGACGGGGGGCAAGAGACCCAGTACTTC. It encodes CASSWGDGGQETQYF.

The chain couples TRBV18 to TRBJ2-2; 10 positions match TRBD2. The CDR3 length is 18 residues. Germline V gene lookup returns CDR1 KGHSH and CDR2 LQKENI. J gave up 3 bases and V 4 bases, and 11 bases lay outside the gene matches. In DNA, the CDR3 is TGTGCCAGCTCACTTAAAATAGCGGGAGGAACCGACACCGGGGAGCTGTTTTTT. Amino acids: CASSLKIAGGTDTGELFF.

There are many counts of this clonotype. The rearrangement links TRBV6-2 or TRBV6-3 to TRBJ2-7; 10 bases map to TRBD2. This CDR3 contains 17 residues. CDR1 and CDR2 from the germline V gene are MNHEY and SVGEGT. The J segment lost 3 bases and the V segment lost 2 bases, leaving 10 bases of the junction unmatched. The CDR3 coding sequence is TGTGCCAGCAGTTACATTCCTAGCGGGAGAATCAGCTACGAGCAGTACTTC. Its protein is CASSYIPSGRISYEQYF.

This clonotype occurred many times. The CDR3 nucleotides read TGTGCCAGCAGGACCACTAGCGGGCCCTACGAGCAGTACTTC. Its translation is CASRTTSGPYEQYF. This chain uses TRBV6-2 or TRBV6-3 with TRBJ2-7, with 9 positions matching TRBD2. The germline V gene has CDR1 MNHEY and CDR2 SVGEGT. Germline trimming cut 6 bases from V and 2 bases from J; bases unmatched to any gene: 5. CDR3 length: 14 amino acids.

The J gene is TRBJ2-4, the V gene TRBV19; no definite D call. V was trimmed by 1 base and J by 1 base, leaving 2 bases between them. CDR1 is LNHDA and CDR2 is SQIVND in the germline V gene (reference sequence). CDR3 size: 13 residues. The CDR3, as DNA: TGTGCCAGTAGTATAGGGGCCAAAAACATTCAGTACTTC. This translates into CASSIGAKNIQYF.

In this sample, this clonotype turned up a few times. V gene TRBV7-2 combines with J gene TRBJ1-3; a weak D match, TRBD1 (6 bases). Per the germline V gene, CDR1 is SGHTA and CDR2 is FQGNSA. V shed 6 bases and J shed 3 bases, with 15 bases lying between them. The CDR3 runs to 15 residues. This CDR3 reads CASRRTGFHGNTIYF. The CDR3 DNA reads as TGTGCCAGCAGGCGAACAGGGTTTCATGGAAACACCATATATTTT.

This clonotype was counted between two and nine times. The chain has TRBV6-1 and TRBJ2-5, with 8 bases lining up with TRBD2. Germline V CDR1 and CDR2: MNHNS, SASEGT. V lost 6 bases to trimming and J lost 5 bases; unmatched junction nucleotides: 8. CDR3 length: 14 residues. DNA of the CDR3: TGTGCCAGCAGCCTCGGGGGGGCCTTGGAGACCCAGTACTTC. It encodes CASSLGGALETQYF.